Described below is a single T cell receptor (beta chain) sequence and its context. Its antigen is unknown. The germline V gene encodes CDR1 KGHSY and CDR2 FQNENV. V dropped 1 base and J dropped 3 bases, with 16 bases sitting between them. This CDR3 is built from 17 residues. The source of the sample is a study of T cell responses to AZD1222 COVID-19 vaccine. Study results and caveats: Spike-wide vaccine-associated CD4 TCRs dominated at 160-218 and 743-854. There were repertoire samples only from the period after the peak T cell response. Increased Spike-specific TCR breadth and depth were observed after two AZD1222 doses.

The protocol was immunoSEQ multiplex PCR, while the TCRdb copy is restricted to in-frame clones and leaves out a portion. The sample yields roughly 200,000 clones, about 89% seen once. Second-dose schedules of about 4 or about 12 weeks were combined. The receptor was derived from an adult who received the AZD1222 COVID-19 vaccine. The V gene is TRBV16, the J gene TRBJ1-3; D is perhaps TRBD1 (6 bases). Sequencing was performed on peripheral blood, taken 28 days after the second AZD1222 dose. The CDR3 reads CASSQYHRGAGGNTIYF. CDR3 DNA: TGTGCCAGCAGCCAATATCATCGGGGGGCCGGTGGAAACACCATATATTTT.